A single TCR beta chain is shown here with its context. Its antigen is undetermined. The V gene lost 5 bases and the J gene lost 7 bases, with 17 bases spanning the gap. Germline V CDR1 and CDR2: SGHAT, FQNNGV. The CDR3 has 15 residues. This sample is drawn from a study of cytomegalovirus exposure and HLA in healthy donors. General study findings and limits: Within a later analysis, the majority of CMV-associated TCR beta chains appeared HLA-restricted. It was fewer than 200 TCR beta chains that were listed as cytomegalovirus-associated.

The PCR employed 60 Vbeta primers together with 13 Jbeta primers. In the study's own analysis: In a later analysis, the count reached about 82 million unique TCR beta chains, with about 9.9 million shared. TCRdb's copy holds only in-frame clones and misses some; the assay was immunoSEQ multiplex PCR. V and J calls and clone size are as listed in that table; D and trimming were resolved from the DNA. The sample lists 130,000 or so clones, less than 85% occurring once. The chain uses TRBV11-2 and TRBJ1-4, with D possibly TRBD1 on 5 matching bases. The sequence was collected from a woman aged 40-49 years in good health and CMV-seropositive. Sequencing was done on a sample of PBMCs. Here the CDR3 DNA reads TGTGCCAGCAGCCCCCAGGGTCGTGGGATTGAAAAACTGTTTTTT. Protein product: CASSPQGRGIEKLFF.